This T cell receptor (beta chain) appears in the sequencing data of a study of regulatory T cells in long-lasting Graves disease. Whole-study findings and limits: Gene preferences differed: TRBV28, TRBJ1-2, TRBJ2-5 in persistent cases. Researchers examined only peripheral blood and not thyroid tissue.

Time point reported: newly diagnosed GD, antithyroid drugs for less than 3 months. The TCR library was prepared using RNA isolated from PBMCs. The V gene lost 4 bases and the J gene lost 2 bases, with 13 bases spanning the gap. The germline V gene encodes CDR1 SGHRS and CDR2 YFSETQ. This CDR3 contains 14 residues. This clonotype was recorded many times. Its cognate antigen is unknown. With iRepertoire HTBI primers and Arm-PCR of CDR3 regions, TCR beta libraries were built. TCRdb passed the multiplex PCR reads through MiXCR, listing each CDR3 protein once. In the table there are about 200,000 distinct CDR3 sequences, approximately 20% of which are singletons.

The clonotype was recovered from a female donor with Graves disease. The input for sequencing was peripheral blood mononuclear cells (PBMCs), taken at new diagnosis, from a patient treated with antithyroid drugs. This chain uses TRBV5-1 with TRBJ2-7, with no clear D. The CDR3 protein is CASSRTLGAYEQYF. The CDR3 nucleotides read TGCGCCAGCAGCCGAACTTTAGGAGCCTACGAGCAGTACTTC.